This entry lists 29 T cell receptor beta chains sequenced from one sample in a study of T cell repertoires in cytomegalovirus infection. TCRdb processed the reads anew with MiXCR; each CDR3 protein has one entry. The table includes 800,000 to 950,000 distinct CDR3 sequences, about 31% detected once. No antigens are known for them. The sample here was cultured CD8+ T cells from PBMCs, taken from culture after CMV antigen stimulation. These receptors came from a human donor in good health (CMV status not recorded). Some clones in this sample may be carry-over from other donors' samples.

This clonotype was counted only a few times. V gene TRBV9 combines with J gene TRBJ1-2; D remains ambiguous. Germline lookup yields CDR1 SGDLS and CDR2 YYNGEE. Trimming cost V 2 bases and J 6 bases, with 14 bases left between them. The CDR3 is 14 residues long. CDR3 protein: CASSVSTIRHGYTF. CDR3 DNA: TGTGCCAGCAGCGTTTCTACCATACGCCATGGCTACACCTTC.

This clonotype was recorded a few times. V gene TRBV4-1 combines with J gene TRBJ2-2; D gene uncertain. CDR3 length: 17 amino acids. Germline V gene data show CDR1 as MGHRA and CDR2 as YSYEKL. The germline V and J ends were trimmed by 3 bases and 4 bases, with 18 bases remaining between them. This chain's CDR3 is CASSQKPVLSGTGELFF. The CDR3 nucleotides read TGCGCCAGCAGCCAGAAACCGGTCCTTTCGGGCACCGGGGAGCTGTTTTTT.

A few counts support this clonotype. The rearrangement uses TRBV6-1 and TRBJ2-5; tentative D call: TRBD1 (6 bases). CDR3 length: 16 residues. CDR1 and CDR2 from the germline V gene are MNHNS and SASEGT. With 5 bases removed from V and 2 bases from J, the gap between germline ends came to 18 bases. The CDR3 DNA follows: TGTGCCAGCAGTCTTCAGACAGGTGACATTCAAGAGACCCAGTACTTC. Translating it yields CASSLQTGDIQETQYF.

This clonotype was detected a few times. The genes are TRBV27 and TRBJ2-2; no reliable D call. The V gene's germline CDR1 is MNHEY and CDR2 SMNVEV (reference sequence). The CDR3 loop spans 12 amino acids. V lost 6 bases and J lost 8, with 10 bases in between. CDR3 bases: TGTGCCAGCAGCCTAGGGTGGGGGGAGCTGTTTTTT. Translating gives CASSLGWGELFF.

This chain joins TRBV19 and TRBJ1-1, with 7 bases identical to TRBD1. Germline loops: CDR1 LNHDA, CDR2 SQIVND (reference sequence). Trimming cost V 4 bases and J 2 bases; bases outside gene matches: 7. There are 15 residues in the CDR3. The CDR3 nucleotides read TGTGCCAGTAGTACAGACAGGGAGCTAAACACTGAAGCTTTCTTT. Residues: CASSTDRELNTEAFF.

A few counts support this clonotype. V usage is TRBV27 and J usage is TRBJ1-1, with D maybe TRBD1 (5 bases). CDR1 is MNHEY and CDR2 is SMNVEV in the germline V gene (reference sequence). This CDR3 contains 14 residues. V shed 11 bases and J shed 3 bases, with 19 bases lying between them. The CDR3 coding sequence is TGTGCCGCGCGGGGGACTGGTATGGACACTGAAGCTTTCTTT. This codes for CAARGTGMDTEAFF.

This sequence joins TRBV6-5 and TRBJ1-1; D is perhaps TRBD1 (6 bases). This CDR3 has 17 amino acids. Germline V CDR1 and CDR2: MNHEY, SVGAGI. Between the trimmed V and J ends, which lost 7 bases and 8 bases, there was a span of 29 bases. DNA of the CDR3: TGTGCCAGCACCCTCTTACGGCCTACAGGGTTCGAGGTAGAAGCTTTCTTT. Protein product: CASTLLRPTGFEVEAFF.

This clonotype appeared a few times. This chain joins TRBV25-1 and TRBJ2-7; D unresolved. Germline lookup yields CDR1 MGHDK and CDR2 SYGVNS. Deletions cut 3 bases from V and 0 bases from J, with 18 bases between. The CDR3 is made up of 17 amino acids. The CDR3 region is CASSDRPLKLGSYEQYV. CDR3 nucleotides: TGTGCCAGCAGTGACCGCCCCCTCAAGTTGGGCTCCTACGAGCAGTACGTC.

The table lists this clonotype with a few counts. This sequence joins TRBV27 and TRBJ1-1; 11 positions match TRBD1. Germline V gives CDR1 MNHEY, CDR2 SMNVEV (reference sequence). The CDR3 is made up of 16 amino acids. V gave up 6 bases and J gave up 6 bases; unmatched junction bases: 12. The CDR3 region is CASRFRDRGIFAEAFF. DNA for the CDR3: TGTGCCAGCAGATTCCGGGACAGGGGGATTTTCGCTGAAGCTTTCTTT.

This clonotype was detected only a few times. This chain links TRBV7-2 with TRBJ2-1; D perhaps matches TRBD1 (7 bases). The CDR3 runs 15 residues. Germline CDR1 and CDR2: SGHTA and FQGNSA. The ends were cut back, 3 bases at V and 9 bases at J, with 18 bases in the middle. The CDR3 region is CASSLLEGALFEQFF. CDR3 DNA sequence: TGTGCCAGCAGCTTGCTGGAGGGGGCGCTTTTTGAGCAGTTCTTC. The complete variable domain, with remaining parts taken from reference TRBV7-2 and TRBJ2-1, reads GAGVSQSPSNKVTEKGKDVELRCDPISGHTALYWYRQSLGQGLEFLIYFQGNSAPDKSGLPSDRFSAERTGGSVSTLTIQRTQQEDSAVYLCASSLLEGALFEQFFGPGTRLTVL.

This clonotype came up many times. The DNA of the CDR3 is TGTGCCAGCAGTCCCCGAGGGAGGGGGACTGAAGCTTTCTTT. As protein: CASSPRGRGTEAFF. This sequence joins TRBV7-8 and TRBJ1-1; the D gene is possibly TRBD1 (6 bases). This CDR3 comprises 14 residues. The V end was cut by 6 bases, the J end by 5 bases, with 16 bases between. Germline V lookup: CDR1 SGHVS, CDR2 FQNEAQ.

CDR3 amino acids: CASSYSGGAFF. CDR3 bases: TGTGCCAGCAGTTACTCAGGGGGAGCTTTCTTT. The chain combines TRBV6-6 with TRBJ1-1; D is perhaps TRBD1 (6 bases). This CDR3 spans 11 amino acids. Per germline, CDR1 MNHNY and CDR2 SVGAGI (reference sequence). Trimming shortened V by 0 bases and J by 10 bases, and 6 bases separated the two germline ends.

This clonotype has just a few counts. The CDR3 bases are TGCGCCAGCAGCGTGGAGGGCACCGGGGAGCTGTTTTTT. This translates into CASSVEGTGELFF. This chain joins TRBV5-1 and TRBJ2-2; TRBD2 might be the D (6 bases). Per germline, CDR1 SGHRS and CDR2 YFSETQ. This CDR3 region has 13 residues. Trimming stripped 4 bases from V and 4 bases from J, with 8 bases between.

This clonotype has just a few counts. V and J are TRBV7-6 and TRBJ1-2, with 9 bases aligning to TRBD1. Germline V gives CDR1 SGHVS, CDR2 FNYEAQ. The CDR3 has 14 residues. The trim removed 7 bases at V and 4 bases at J, leaving 7 bases unmatched. In DNA form, the CDR3 reads TGTGCCAGCATCCCGGACAGGGGAGTCTATGGCTACACCTTC. It codes for CASIPDRGVYGYTF.

This chain uses TRBV4-1 with TRBJ2-5, with D possibly being TRBD1 (6 bases). Germline V gives CDR1 MGHRA, CDR2 YSYEKL. This CDR3 is 15 amino acids long. V was pared by 4 bases and J by 5 bases, with 17 bases between. The CDR3 region has the DNA TGCGCCAGCAGCCTCATAGGGGGAGTCTCGGAGACCCAGTACTTC. Translated, it gives CASSLIGGVSETQYF.

This clonotype turned up a few times. This chain joins TRBV27 and TRBJ2-1; TRBD1 matches at 9 bases. J lost 7 bases, V lost 5 bases, and 6 bases had no gene match. Germline V gives CDR1 MNHEY, CDR2 SMNVEV (reference sequence). This CDR3 is 14 amino acids long. CDR3 sequence: CASSIRTGVNEQFF. The CDR3 DNA reads as TGTGCCAGCAGTATAAGGACAGGGGTGAATGAGCAGTTCTTC.

This clonotype has just a few counts. V usage is TRBV10-3 and J usage is TRBJ2-2; 7 nucleotides align to TRBD1. After removal of 7 bases from V and 7 bases from J, the junction contained 6 bases not matched to a gene. The germline V gene encodes CDR1 ENHRY and CDR2 SYGVKD. The CDR3 loop spans 13 amino acids. CDR3 residues: CAINPTGDGELFF. The DNA for the CDR3 is TGTGCCATCAATCCCACAGGGGACGGGGAGCTGTTTTTT.

The chain employs TRBV6-6 and TRBJ1-1; D might be TRBD1 (5 bases). This CDR3 is built from 16 residues. Germline values: CDR1 MNHNY, CDR2 SVGAGI (reference sequence). The V and J ends lost 1 base and 5 bases respectively, with 17 bases between them. The CDR3 DNA is TGTGCCAGCAGTTACTATCCGAGCGGGGGGGAGACTGAAGCTTTCTTT. This codes for CASSYYPSGGETEAFF.

The chain joins TRBV7-9 to TRBJ1-1, with D tentatively TRBD1 (6 bases). Trimming removed 5 bases at V and 3 bases at J, with 19 bases between. Germline V lookup: CDR1 SEHNR, CDR2 FQNEAQ (reference sequence). The CDR3 has 16 residues. DNA of the CDR3: TGTGCCAGCAGCCCCGGGGGCAGGGATGCGGACACTGAAGCTTTCTTT. This sequence encodes CASSPGGRDADTEAFF.

In regard to this clonotype: A read error is possible here, since a much larger clone lies one base away. The chain links TRBV25-1 to TRBJ1-2; TRBD1 matches at 7 bases. This CDR3 contains 13 residues. Germline loops: CDR1 MGHDK, CDR2 SYGVNS. Trimming took 7 bases from V and 1 from J; bases not matched to a gene: 3. CDR3 in DNA: TGTGCCAGCAACACAGGGGATAACTATGGCTACACCTTC. This sequence encodes CASNTGDNYGYTF.

V gene TRBV7-2 combines with J gene TRBJ2-2, with 9 nucleotides matching TRBD1. Germline V gene sequence: CDR1 SGHTA, CDR2 FQGNSA. Germline trimming cut 6 bases from V and 5 bases from J; bases unmatched to any gene: 10. The CDR3 covers 16 residues. CDR3 residues: CASSPRTGVVTGELFF. The CDR3 nucleotides are TGTGCCAGCAGTCCTCGGACAGGGGTAGTTACCGGGGAGCTGTTTTTT.

The chain joins TRBV9 to TRBJ1-1; D gene uncertain. This CDR3 region has 9 residues. Trimming took off 10 bases at V and 10 bases at J, with 11 bases between the two ends. The V gene's germline CDR1 is SGDLS and CDR2 YYNGEE. The CDR3 sequence is CADSLGAFF. The CDR3 coding sequence is TGTGCCGACTCACTAGGAGCTTTCTTT.

This clonotype was recorded a few times. This chain uses TRBV12-3 or TRBV12-4 with TRBJ1-1; TRBD1 might be the D (5 bases). Trimming shortened V by 6 bases and J by 5 bases, and 16 bases separated the two germline ends. CDR3 length: 14 amino acids. The CDR3 DNA reads as TGTGCCAGCAGCCTCATCCTGGGGGGGACTGAAGCTTTCTTT. Translated: CASSLILGGTEAFF.

V gene TRBV20-1 combines with J gene TRBJ2-1; 8 nucleotides agree with TRBD2. CDR1 and CDR2 (germline): DFQATT, SNEGSKA (reference sequence). V gave up 8 bases and J gave up 9 bases; unmatched junction bases: 12. This CDR3 has 13 amino acids. As DNA, the CDR3 is TGCAGTAAACCCACGGGGGGGCTAGGTGAGCAGTTCTTC. This sequence encodes CSKPTGGLGEQFF.

The V call is TRBV12-3 or TRBV12-4, the J call TRBJ1-1; D is unclear. The V end lost 6 bases, the J end lost 4 bases, and 12 bases lay between the germline ends. CDR3 length: 13 amino acids. CDR3 region: CASSPGMVTEAFF. The CDR3 nucleotides read TGTGCCAGCAGCCCCGGCATGGTCACTGAAGCTTTCTTT.

In this sample, this clonotype turned up a few times. The chain employs TRBV28 and TRBJ1-5, with a tentative D call TRBD1 (6 bases). V was pared by 2 bases and J by 1 base, with 21 bases between. CDR1 and CDR2 (germline): MDHEN, SYDVKM. The CDR3 sequence is 19 residues long. CDR3 sequence reads: CASSLTAEWGPGSNQPQHF. CDR3 DNA sequence: TGTGCCAGCAGTTTAACCGCCGAGTGGGGGCCGGGGAGCAATCAGCCCCAGCATTTT.

The chain couples TRBV27 to TRBJ2-7; D tentatively fits TRBD1 or TRBD2 (7 bases each). Trimming shortened V by 7 bases and J by 3 bases, and 13 bases separated the two germline ends. Looked up from germline, CDR1 is MNHEY and CDR2 is SMNVEV (reference sequence). The CDR3 is 13 amino acids. The CDR3 DNA is TGTGCCAGCAAACAGGGGAGGGGCTACGAGCAGTACGTC. Translating gives CASKQGRGYEQYV.

The chain has TRBV7-8 and TRBJ2-1; TRBD2 matches at 11 bases. V lost 5 bases to trimming and J lost 8 bases; unmatched junction nucleotides: 11. Germline V CDR1 and CDR2: SGHVS, FQNEAQ. The CDR3 has 16 amino acids. CDR3 amino acids: CASSPYSGGALDEQFF. DNA for the CDR3: TGTGCCAGCAGCCCCTATAGCGGGGGGGCTCTTGATGAGCAGTTCTTC. The whole variable domain, remainder taken from reference TRBV7-8 and TRBJ2-1, is GAGVSQSPRYKVAKRGQDVALRCDPISGHVSLFWYQQALGQGPEFLTYFQNEAQLDKSGLPSDRFFAERPEGSVSTLKIQRTQQEDSAVYLCASSPYSGGALDEQFFGPGTRLTVL.

V and J are TRBV6-5 and TRBJ2-2; 11 positions match TRBD2. Germline values: CDR1 MNHEY, CDR2 SVGAGI. This CDR3 region has 17 residues. The J segment lost 4 bases and the V segment lost 2 bases, leaving 6 bases of the junction unmatched. CDR3 bases: TGTGCCAGCAGTTACGTAGCGGGGGGGCCGAGCACCGGGGAGCTGTTTTTT. Protein product: CASSYVAGGPSTGELFF.